This T cell receptor (beta chain) is from a study of early T cells in non-severe SARS-CoV-2 infection. Germline lookup yields CDR1 GTSNPN and CDR2 SVGIG (reference sequence). This CDR3 comprises 12 residues. The V and J ends lost 3 bases and 2 bases respectively, with 8 bases between them. Attachment of unique molecular identifiers was made to individual cDNA molecules. MiXCR, run by TCRdb on the 5' RACE reads, gives a single entry per CDR3 protein. The sample has over 50,000 distinct CDR3 sequences, roughly a tenth seen once. This clonotype has at least ten counts. Sequenced: whole blood. The chain uses TRBV30 and TRBJ2-7; D perhaps matches TRBD1 (6 bases). The receptor comes from an adult who was a healthcare worker with PCR-confirmed SARS-CoV-2 infection or an uninfected control (not recorded which). The CDR3 loop is CAWRGAAYEQYF. CDR3 coding DNA: TGTGCCTGGAGGGGGGCTGCCTACGAGCAGTACTTC.